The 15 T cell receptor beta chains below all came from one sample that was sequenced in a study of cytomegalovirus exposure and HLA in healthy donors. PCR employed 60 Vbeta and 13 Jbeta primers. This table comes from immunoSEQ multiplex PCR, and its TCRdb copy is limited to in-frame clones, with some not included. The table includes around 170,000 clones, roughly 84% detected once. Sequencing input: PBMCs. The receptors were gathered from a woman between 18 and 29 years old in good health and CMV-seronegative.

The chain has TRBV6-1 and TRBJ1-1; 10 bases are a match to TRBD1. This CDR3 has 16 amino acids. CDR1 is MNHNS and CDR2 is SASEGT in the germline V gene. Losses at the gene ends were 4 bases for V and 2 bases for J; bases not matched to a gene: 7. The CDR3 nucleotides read TGTGCCAGCAGTGCCGGGACAGGGGACCTTAACACTGAAGCTTTCTTT. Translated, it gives CASSAGTGDLNTEAFF.

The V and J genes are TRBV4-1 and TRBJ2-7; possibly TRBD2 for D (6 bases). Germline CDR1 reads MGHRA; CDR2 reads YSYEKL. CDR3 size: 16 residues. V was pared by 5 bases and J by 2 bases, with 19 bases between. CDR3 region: CASSKTSGGATYEQYF. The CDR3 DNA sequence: TGCGCCAGCAGCAAGACTTCCGGGGGAGCCACCTACGAGCAGTACTTC.

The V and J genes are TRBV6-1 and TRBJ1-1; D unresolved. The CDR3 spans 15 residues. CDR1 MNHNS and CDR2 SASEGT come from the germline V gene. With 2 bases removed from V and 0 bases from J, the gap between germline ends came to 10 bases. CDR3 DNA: TGTGCCAGCAGTGAATTTTCTATAATGAACACTGAAGCTTTCTTT. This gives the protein CASSEFSIMNTEAFF.

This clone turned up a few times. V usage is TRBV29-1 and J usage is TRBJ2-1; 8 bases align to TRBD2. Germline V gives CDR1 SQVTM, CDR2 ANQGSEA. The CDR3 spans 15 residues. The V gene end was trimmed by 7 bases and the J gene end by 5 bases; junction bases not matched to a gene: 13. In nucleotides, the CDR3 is TGCAGCGCCTACCCCATCGGGGGGGCGGACAATGAGCAGTTCTTC. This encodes CSAYPIGGADNEQFF.

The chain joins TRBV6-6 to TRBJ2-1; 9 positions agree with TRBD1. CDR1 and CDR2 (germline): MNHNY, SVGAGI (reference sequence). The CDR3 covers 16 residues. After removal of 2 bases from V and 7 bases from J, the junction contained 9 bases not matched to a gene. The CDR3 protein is CASSYLVTGGVNEQFF. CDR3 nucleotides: TGTGCCAGCAGTTACCTTGTGACAGGGGGTGTTAATGAGCAGTTCTTC.

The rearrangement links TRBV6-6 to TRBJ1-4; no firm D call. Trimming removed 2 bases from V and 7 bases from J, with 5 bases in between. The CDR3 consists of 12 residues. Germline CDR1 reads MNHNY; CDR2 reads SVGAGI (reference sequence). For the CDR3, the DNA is TGTGCCAGCAGTTACATCGGTGAAAAACTGTTTTTT. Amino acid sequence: CASSYIGEKLFF.

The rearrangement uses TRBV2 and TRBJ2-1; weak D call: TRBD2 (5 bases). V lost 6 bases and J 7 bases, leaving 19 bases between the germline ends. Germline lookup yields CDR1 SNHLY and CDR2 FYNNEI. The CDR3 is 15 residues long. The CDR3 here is CASRFEAAVNNEQFF. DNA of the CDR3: TGTGCCAGCAGGTTTGAGGCAGCGGTGAATAATGAGCAGTTCTTC.

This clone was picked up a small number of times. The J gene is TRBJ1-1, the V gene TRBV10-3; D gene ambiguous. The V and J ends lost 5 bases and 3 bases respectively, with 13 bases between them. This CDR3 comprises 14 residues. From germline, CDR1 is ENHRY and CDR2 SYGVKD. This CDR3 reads CAISLQFGDTEAFF. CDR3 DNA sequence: TGTGCCATCAGTTTACAGTTCGGGGACACTGAAGCTTTCTTT.

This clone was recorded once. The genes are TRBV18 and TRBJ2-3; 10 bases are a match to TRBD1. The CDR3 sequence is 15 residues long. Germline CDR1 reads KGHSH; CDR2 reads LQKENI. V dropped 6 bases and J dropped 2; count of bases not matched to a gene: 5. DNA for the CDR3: TGTGCCAGCTCCCGGGACAGGGGCTACACAGATACGCAGTATTTT. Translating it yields CASSRDRGYTDTQYF.

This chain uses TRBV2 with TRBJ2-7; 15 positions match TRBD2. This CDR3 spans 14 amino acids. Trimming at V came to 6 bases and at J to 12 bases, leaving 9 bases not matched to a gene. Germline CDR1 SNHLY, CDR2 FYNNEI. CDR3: CASRPRTSGGGWYF. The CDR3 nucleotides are TGTGCCAGCAGACCAAGGACTAGCGGGGGGGGTTGGTACTTC.

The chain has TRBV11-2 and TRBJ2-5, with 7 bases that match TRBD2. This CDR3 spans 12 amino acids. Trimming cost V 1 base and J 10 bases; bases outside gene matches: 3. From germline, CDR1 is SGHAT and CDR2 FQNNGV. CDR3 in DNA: TGTGCCAGCAGCTTAGTTCCGGGGGGCCAGTACTTC. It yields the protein CASSLVPGGQYF.

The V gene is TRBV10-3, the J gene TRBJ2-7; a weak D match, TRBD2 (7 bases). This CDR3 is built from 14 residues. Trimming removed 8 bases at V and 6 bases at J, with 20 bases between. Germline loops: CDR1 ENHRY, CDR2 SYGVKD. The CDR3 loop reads CAIAKGGALGEQYF. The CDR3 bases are TGTGCCATCGCGAAGGGGGGGGCCCTTGGCGAGCAGTACTTC.

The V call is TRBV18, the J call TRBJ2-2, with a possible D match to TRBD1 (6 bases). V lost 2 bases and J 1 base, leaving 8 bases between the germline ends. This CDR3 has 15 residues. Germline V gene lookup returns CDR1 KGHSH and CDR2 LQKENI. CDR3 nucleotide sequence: TGTGCCAGCTCACCAGTGACAGGGAACACCGGGGAGCTGTTTTTT. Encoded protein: CASSPVTGNTGELFF.

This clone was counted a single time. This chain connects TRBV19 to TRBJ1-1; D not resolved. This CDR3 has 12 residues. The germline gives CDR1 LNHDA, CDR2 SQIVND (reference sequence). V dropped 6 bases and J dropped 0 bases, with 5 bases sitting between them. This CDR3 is CASSPMNTEAFF. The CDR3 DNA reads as TGTGCCAGTAGCCCTATGAACACTGAAGCTTTCTTT.

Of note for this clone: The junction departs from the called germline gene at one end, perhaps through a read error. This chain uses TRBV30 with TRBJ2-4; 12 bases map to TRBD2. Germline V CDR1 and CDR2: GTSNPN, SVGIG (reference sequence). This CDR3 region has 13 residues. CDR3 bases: TGTGCCTGGAGTGCGACACTAGCGGGGGGCCGTTTCTTC. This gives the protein CAWSATLAGGRFF.